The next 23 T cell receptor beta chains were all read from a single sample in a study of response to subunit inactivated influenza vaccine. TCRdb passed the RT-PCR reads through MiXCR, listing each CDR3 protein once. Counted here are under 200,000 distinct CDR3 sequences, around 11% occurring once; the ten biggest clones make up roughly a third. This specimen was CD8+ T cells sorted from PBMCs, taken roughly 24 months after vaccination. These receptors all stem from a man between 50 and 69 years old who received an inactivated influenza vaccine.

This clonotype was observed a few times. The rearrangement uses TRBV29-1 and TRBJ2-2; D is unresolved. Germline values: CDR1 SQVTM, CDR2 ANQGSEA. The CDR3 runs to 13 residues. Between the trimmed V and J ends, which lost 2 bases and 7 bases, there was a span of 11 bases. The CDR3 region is CSVEQVLSGELFF. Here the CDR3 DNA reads TGCAGCGTTGAACAGGTCTTAAGCGGGGAGCTGTTTTTT.

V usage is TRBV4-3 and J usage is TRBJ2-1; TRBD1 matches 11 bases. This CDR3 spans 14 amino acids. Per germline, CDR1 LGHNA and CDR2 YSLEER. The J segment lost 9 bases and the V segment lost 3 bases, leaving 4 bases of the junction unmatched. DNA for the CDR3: TGCGCCAGCAGCCACCGGACAGGGGGCAGTGAGCAGTTCTTC. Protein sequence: CASSHRTGGSEQFF.

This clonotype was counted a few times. The CDR3 region has the DNA TGTGCCAGCAGCTTAGGCCAGGTGGTTAATGAAAAACTGTTTTTT. It encodes CASSLGQVVNEKLFF. The J gene is TRBJ1-4, the V gene TRBV13; D not certain. The V gene's germline CDR1 is PRHDT and CDR2 FYEKMQ (reference sequence). V was cut by 0 bases and J by 4 bases, with 9 bases left in between. The CDR3 covers 15 residues.

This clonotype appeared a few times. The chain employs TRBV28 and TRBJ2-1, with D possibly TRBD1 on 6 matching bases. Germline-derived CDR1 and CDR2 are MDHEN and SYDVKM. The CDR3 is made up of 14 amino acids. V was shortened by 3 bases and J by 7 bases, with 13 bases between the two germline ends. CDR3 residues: CASSFQLRGNEQFF. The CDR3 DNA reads TGTGCCAGCAGTTTTCAGCTTAGGGGGAATGAGCAGTTCTTC.

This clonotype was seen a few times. The CDR3 nucleotides read TGTGCCAGCAGCACTAGCGGGGGAGGCAAGTTCTTC. Residues: CASSTSGGGKFF. The chain couples TRBV21-1 to TRBJ2-1; the DNA was not compared with TRBD2, the D call given in the table. TRBV21-1 is reported as a pseudogene. There are 12 residues in the CDR3.

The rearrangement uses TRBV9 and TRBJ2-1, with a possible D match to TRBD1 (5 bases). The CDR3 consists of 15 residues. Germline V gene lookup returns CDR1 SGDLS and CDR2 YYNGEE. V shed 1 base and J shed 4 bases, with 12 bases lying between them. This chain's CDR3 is CASSVSGFRYNEQFF. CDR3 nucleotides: TGTGCCAGCAGCGTATCAGGGTTTCGGTACAATGAGCAGTTCTTC.

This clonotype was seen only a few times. This chain's CDR3 is CSARDRDRRYEQYF. The DNA of the CDR3 is TGCAGTGCTAGAGACAGGGACAGGAGATACGAGCAGTACTTC. J is TRBJ2-7 and V is TRBV20-1; TRBD1 matches 8 bases. Germline values: CDR1 DFQATT, CDR2 SNEGSKA (reference sequence). Trimming removed 0 bases from V and 4 bases from J; junction bases left unmatched: 5. The CDR3 runs 14 residues.

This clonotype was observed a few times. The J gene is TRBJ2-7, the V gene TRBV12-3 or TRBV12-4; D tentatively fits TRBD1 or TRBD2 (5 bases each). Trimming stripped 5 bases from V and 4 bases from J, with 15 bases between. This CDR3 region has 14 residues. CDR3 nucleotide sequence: TGTGCCAGCAGTACTTTCCGGGACCGGTACGAGCAGTACTTC. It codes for CASSTFRDRYEQYF.

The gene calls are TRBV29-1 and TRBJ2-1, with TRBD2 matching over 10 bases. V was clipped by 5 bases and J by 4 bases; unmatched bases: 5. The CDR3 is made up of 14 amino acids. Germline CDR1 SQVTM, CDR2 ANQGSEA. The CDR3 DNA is TGCAGCGTTAGCGGGGGGGCTTCGTACAATGAGCAGTTCTTC. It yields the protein CSVSGGASYNEQFF.

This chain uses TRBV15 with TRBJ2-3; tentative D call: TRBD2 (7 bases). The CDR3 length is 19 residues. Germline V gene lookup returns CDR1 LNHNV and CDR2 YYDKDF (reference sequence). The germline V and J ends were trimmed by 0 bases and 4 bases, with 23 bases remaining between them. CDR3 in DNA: TGTGCCACCAGCAGAGAGGGCGCGGGGTCCGGGGGGCACGCAGATACGCAGTATTTT. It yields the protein CATSREGAGSGGHADTQYF.

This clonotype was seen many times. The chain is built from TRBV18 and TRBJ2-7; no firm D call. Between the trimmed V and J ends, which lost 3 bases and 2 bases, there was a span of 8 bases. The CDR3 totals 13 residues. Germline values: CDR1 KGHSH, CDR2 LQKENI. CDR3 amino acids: CASSPSMTYEQYF. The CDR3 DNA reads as TGTGCCAGCTCACCTTCTATGACCTACGAGCAGTACTTC.

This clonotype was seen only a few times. Here the CDR3 DNA reads TGCGCCAGCAGCCAAGCCGGGACTACCTACAATGAGCAGTTCTTC. Protein: CASSQAGTTYNEQFF. The rearrangement uses TRBV4-3 and TRBJ2-1, with TRBD2 identical over 7 bases. The CDR3 runs 15 residues. From germline, CDR1 is LGHNA and CDR2 YSLEER. Trimming removed 1 base from V and 2 bases from J; junction bases left unmatched: 2.

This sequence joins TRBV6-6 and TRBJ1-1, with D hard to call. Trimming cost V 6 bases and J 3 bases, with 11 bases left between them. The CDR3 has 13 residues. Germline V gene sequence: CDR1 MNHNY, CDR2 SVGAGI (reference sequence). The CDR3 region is CASRDGIHTEAFF. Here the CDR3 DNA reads TGTGCCAGCAGGGACGGGATTCACACTGAAGCTTTCTTT.

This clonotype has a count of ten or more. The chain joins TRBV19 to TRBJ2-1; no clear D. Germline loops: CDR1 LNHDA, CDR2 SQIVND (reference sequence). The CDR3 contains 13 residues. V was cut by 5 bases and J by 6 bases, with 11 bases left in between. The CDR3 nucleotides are TGTGCCAGTAGTGTTGGGCTTTCCAATGAGCAGTTCTTC. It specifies CASSVGLSNEQFF.

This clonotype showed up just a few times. The CDR3 DNA follows: TGTGCCAGCAGTTTAGGAGGGCTACCCTACAATGAGCAGTTCTTC. It encodes CASSLGGLPYNEQFF. The chain couples TRBV27 to TRBJ2-1, with D perhaps matching TRBD2 (6 bases). CDR3 length: 15 residues. Germline V gene sequence: CDR1 MNHEY, CDR2 SMNVEV (reference sequence). Trimming stripped 2 bases from V and 2 bases from J, with 10 bases between.

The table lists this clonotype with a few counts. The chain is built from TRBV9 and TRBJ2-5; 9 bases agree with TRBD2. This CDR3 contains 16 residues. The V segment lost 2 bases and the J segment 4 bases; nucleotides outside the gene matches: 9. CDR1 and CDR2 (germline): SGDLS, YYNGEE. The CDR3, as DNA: TGTGCCAGCAGCGTTTCCACCGGGACTAGCAGAGAGACCCAGTACTTC. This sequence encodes CASSVSTGTSRETQYF.

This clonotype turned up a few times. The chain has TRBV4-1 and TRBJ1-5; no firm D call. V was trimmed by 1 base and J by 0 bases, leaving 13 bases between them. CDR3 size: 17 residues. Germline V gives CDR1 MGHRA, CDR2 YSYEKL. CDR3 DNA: TGCGCCAGCAGCCAAGGCCTACAGACTTATAGCAATCAGCCCCAGCATTTT. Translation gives CASSQGLQTYSNQPQHF.

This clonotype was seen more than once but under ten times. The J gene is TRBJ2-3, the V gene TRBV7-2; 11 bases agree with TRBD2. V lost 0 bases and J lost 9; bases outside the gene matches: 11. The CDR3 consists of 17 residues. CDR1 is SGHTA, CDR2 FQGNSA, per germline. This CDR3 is CASSLAPGLAVRGTQYF. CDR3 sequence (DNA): TGTGCCAGCAGCTTAGCCCCGGGACTAGCGGTCCGGGGAACGCAGTATTTT.

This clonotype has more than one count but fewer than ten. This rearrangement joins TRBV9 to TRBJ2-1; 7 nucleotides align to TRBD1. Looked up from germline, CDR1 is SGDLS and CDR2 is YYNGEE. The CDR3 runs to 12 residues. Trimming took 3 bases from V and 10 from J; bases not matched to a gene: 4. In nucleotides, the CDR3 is TGTGCCAGCAGCGACAGGGGTTGGGAGCAGTTCTTC. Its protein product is CASSDRGWEQFF. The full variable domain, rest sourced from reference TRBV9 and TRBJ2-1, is DSGVTQTPKHLITATGQRVTLRCSPRSGDLSVYWYQQSLDQGLQFLIQYYNGEERAKGNILERFSAQQFPDLHSELNLSSLELGDSALYFCASSDRGWEQFFGPGTRLTVL.

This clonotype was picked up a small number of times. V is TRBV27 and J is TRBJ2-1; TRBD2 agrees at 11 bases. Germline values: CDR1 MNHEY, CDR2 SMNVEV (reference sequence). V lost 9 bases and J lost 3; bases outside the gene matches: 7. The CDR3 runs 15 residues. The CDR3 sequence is CASLPGTSGYNEQFF. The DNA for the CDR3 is TGTGCCAGTCTTCCAGGGACTAGCGGCTACAATGAGCAGTTCTTC.

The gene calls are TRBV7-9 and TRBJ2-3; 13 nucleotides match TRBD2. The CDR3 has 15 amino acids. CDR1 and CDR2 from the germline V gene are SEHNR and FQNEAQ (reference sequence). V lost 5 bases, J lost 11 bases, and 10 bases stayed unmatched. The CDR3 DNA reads TGTGCCAGCAGCACTAGCGGGGGGGCCTCTAAAGGGCAGTATTTT. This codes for CASSTSGGASKGQYF.

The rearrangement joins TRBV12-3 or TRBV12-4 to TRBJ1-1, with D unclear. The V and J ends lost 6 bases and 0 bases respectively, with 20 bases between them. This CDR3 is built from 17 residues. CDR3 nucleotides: TGTGCCAGCAGGACGGGAGGGTGGACGGATATGAACACTGAAGCTTTCTTT. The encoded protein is CASRTGGWTDMNTEAFF.

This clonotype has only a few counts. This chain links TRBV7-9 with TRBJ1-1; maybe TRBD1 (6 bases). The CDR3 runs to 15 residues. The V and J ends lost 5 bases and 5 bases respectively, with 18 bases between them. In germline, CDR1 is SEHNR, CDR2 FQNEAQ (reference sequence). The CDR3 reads CASSPEGGRGTEAFF. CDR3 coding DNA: TGTGCCAGCAGCCCCGAAGGGGGGCGGGGGACTGAAGCTTTCTTT.